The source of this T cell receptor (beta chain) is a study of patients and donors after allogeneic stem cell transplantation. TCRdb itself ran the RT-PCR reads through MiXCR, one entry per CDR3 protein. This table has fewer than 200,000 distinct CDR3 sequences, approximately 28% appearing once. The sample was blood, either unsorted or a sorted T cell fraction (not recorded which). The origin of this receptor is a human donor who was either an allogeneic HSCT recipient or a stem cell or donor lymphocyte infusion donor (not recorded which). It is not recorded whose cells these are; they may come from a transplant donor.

The CDR3 loop reads CASSYGQGNSGEQFF. As DNA, the CDR3 is TGTGCCAGCAGTTACGGACAGGGTAATAGCGGTGAGCAGTTCTTC. J is TRBJ2-1 and V is TRBV6-5, with 8 bases aligning to TRBD1. Germline-derived CDR1 and CDR2 are MNHEY and SVGAGI. The J segment lost 9 bases and the V segment lost 2 bases, leaving 9 bases of the junction unmatched. CDR3 length: 15 residues.